The 8 T cell receptor beta chains listed next were all sequenced from one sample in a study of OX40 agonist ivuxolimab in advanced cancers. Sequencing was performed with immunoSEQ multiplex PCR; in TCRdb, only in-frame clones are kept and a portion is missing. The data contain under 50,000 clones, approximately 82% of them singletons. Sequenced material: CD4+ or CD8+ T cells sorted from blood, taken in a trial of the OX40 agonist ivuxolimab. The origin of the receptors is an adult with an advanced solid tumor such as melanoma, head and neck, liver or kidney cancer.

This clone was seen more than once but under ten times. This chain uses TRBV5-8 with TRBJ2-2, with 10 bases matching TRBD2. The CDR3 runs to 18 residues. Germline CDR1 and CDR2: SGHTS and YDEGEE. The J segment lost 2 bases and the V segment lost 2 bases, leaving 9 bases of the junction unmatched. The CDR3 coding sequence is TGTGCCAGCAGCTTCCCCCAAGGACTAGCGGCTAACACCGGGGAGCTGTTTTTT. As protein: CASSFPQGLAANTGELFF.

Notes on this clone: The same CDR3 can be traced to other DNA sequences in this sample. The chain carries TRBV7-2 and TRBJ2-3, with D perhaps given as TRBD1 or TRBD2 (6 bases each). CDR1 and CDR2 (germline): SGHTA, FQGNSA. V was trimmed by 1 base and J by 3 bases, leaving 8 bases between them. The CDR3 loop spans 14 amino acids. The CDR3 region is CASSLVGGTDTQYF. The CDR3 nucleotides are TGTGCCAGCAGCTTAGTAGGGGGGACAGATACGCAGTATTTT.

The rearrangement joins TRBV10-3 to TRBJ2-1; 10 nucleotides agree with TRBD2. This CDR3 has 14 amino acids. Germline V gene data show CDR1 as ENHRY and CDR2 as SYGVKD. Trimming cost V 5 bases and J 7 bases; bases outside gene matches: 5. The CDR3 loop is CAISSLAGENEQFF. Here the CDR3 DNA reads TGTGCCATCAGTTCTCTAGCGGGAGAAAATGAGCAGTTCTTC.

The J gene is TRBJ2-6, the V gene TRBV2; 9 positions agree with TRBD2. The V gene's germline CDR1 is SNHLY and CDR2 FYNNEI. This CDR3 contains 19 residues. Trimming took 6 bases from V and 0 from J; bases not matched to a gene: 12. The CDR3 spells CASSRGGGAAHSGANVLTF. CDR3 DNA: TGTGCCAGCAGCCGAGGCGGGGGGGCGGCACACTCTGGGGCCAACGTCCTGACTTTC.

This clone was counted only a few times. The chain links TRBV11-2 to TRBJ2-5; 8 bases fit TRBD2. The V gene end was trimmed by 1 base and the J gene end by 1 base; junction bases not matched to a gene: 5. The CDR3 sequence is 16 residues long. The germline V gene encodes CDR1 SGHAT and CDR2 FQNNGV. CDR3 in DNA: TGTGCCAGCAGCTTAGGCACTAGCGGCCCCCAAGAGACCCAGTACTTC. Protein product: CASSLGTSGPQETQYF.

The V gene is TRBV5-6, the J gene TRBJ2-7; 9 bases agree with TRBD2. Germline trimming cut 4 bases from V and 3 bases from J; bases unmatched to any gene: 8. Germline V gene sequence: CDR1 SGHDT, CDR2 YYEEEE. This CDR3 contains 15 residues. The CDR3 reads CASSGATSGVYEQYF. CDR3 DNA sequence: TGTGCCAGCAGCGGGGCGACTAGCGGAGTCTACGAGCAGTACTTC.

V and J are TRBV10-2 and TRBJ2-5, with TRBD2 matching over 7 bases. Germline V gene lookup returns CDR1 WSHSY and CDR2 SAAADI. J was trimmed by 5 bases and V by 7 bases; bases with no gene match: 10. The CDR3 sequence is 14 residues long. The CDR3: CASKTGLGGETQYF. For the CDR3, the DNA is TGCGCCAGCAAGACGGGTTTGGGAGGGGAGACCCAGTACTTC.

This chain joins TRBV27 and TRBJ1-6; the D gene is possibly TRBD1 (6 bases). Trimming pared 6 bases from V and 1 base from J, leaving 16 bases between. Germline V lookup: CDR1 MNHEY, CDR2 SMNVEV (reference sequence). CDR3 size: 17 residues. CDR3 sequence: CASSRTGQSSYNSPLHF. DNA of the CDR3: TGTGCCAGCAGCCGCACTGGACAGTCGTCCTATAATTCACCCCTCCACTTT.